Listed below are T cell receptor beta chains from one sample, sequenced in a study of shared clonotypes between healthy human individuals. Libraries were prepared by immunoSEQ multiplex PCR; TCRdb keeps only in-frame clonotypes and omits some of them. The sample yields some 2.4 million clones, over 85% seen once. The specimen sequenced was naive CD4+ T cells from PBMCs. These receptors all come from a man between 18 and 35 years old in good health. Some clones in this sample may be carry-over from other donors' samples. Each CDR3 is given with its conserved first and last residue. D genes are given only for firm matches. Some rows have no size entry. The others give once, few or many, or a class for an expanded clone.

j_call	cdr3_length	d_call	clone_size	v_call	cdr3_nt	cdr3_aa
TRBJ1-4	14	-	once	TRBV28	TGTGCCAGCAGTCCCGGTGCAACTAATGAAAAACTGTTTTTT	CASSPGATNEKLFF
TRBJ2-3	15	-	-	TRBV6-5	TGTGCCAGCAGGATGCAGGGAGGCCCCACAGATACGCAGTATTTT	CASRMQGGPTDTQYF
TRBJ2-5	16	TRBD2	-	TRBV11-2	TGTGCCAGCAGCTTTGCTAGCGGGAGTATGCGAGAGACCCAGTACTTC	CASSFASGSMRETQYF
TRBJ1-5	13	-	-	TRBV30	TGTGCCTGGAGTCCGGAGAGAGGCCAGCCCCAGCATTTT	CAWSPERGQPQHF
TRBJ2-1	20	TRBD2	-	TRBV19	TGTGCCAGTAGTACGATAGCGGGAGGAAGGAAATCGAGCTCCTACAATGAGCAGTTCTTC	CASSTIAGGRKSSSYNEQFF
TRBJ2-4	14	-	-	TRBV5-8	TGTGCCAGCAGCTTGGTGGGAGCCAAAAACATTCAGTACTTC	CASSLVGAKNIQYF
TRBJ1-3	14	TRBD1	-	TRBV27	TGTGCCAGCAGTGCAAGGGGGCCAGGAAACACCATATATTTT	CASSARGPGNTIYF
TRBJ2-3	18	TRBD2	-	TRBV9	TGTGCCAGCAGCGTAGTGGCGGGAGGGACCCCTAGCACAGATACGCAGTATTTT	CASSVVAGGTPSTDTQYF
TRBJ1-1	14	-	-	TRBV7-9	TGTGTCAGCAGCTCCCCGGGTGGGAACACTGAAGCTTTCTTT	CVSSSPGGNTEAFF
TRBJ2-6	20	TRBD2	-	TRBV7-3	TGTGCCAGCAGCCTATTCATGACTAGCGGGAGGGACTCTGGGGCCAACGTCCTGACTTTC	CASSLFMTSGRDSGANVLTF
TRBJ1-1	14	-	-	TRBV7-3	TGTGCCAGCAGCTTATACGCCGGGGACACTGAAGCTTTCTTT	CASSLYAGDTEAFF
TRBJ2-5	13	TRBD2	once	TRBV4-1	TGCGCCAGCAGCGGGAGGGCCCAAGAGACCCAGTACTTC	CASSGRAQETQYF
TRBJ1-2	15	-	-	TRBV5-1	TGCGCCAGCAGCTTGGCCCAGGGGTCGGAGACTGGCTACACCTTC	CASSLAQGSETGYTF
TRBJ2-2	16	TRBD2	-	TRBV7-3	TGTGCCAGCAGCCTCACTAGCGGGAGGCCTGTCGGGGAGCTGTTTTTT	CASSLTSGRPVGELFF
TRBJ1-4	15	TRBD1	-	TRBV5-1	TGCGCCAGCGGAGAGGGGGCAACAACTAATGAAAAACTGTTTTTT	CASGEGATTNEKLFF
TRBJ2-1	16	TRBD1	-	TRBV4-3	TGCGCCAGCAGCCAAGACGGCACAGGGGGACGCAATGAGCAGTTCTTC	CASSQDGTGGRNEQFF
TRBJ2-4	12	-	-	TRBV7-9	TGTGCCAGCAGCTTTGGTGGTAACATTCAGTACTTC	CASSFGGNIQYF